The clone carrying this T cell receptor (beta chain) came up once. This sample was included in a study of shared clonotypes between healthy human individuals. The V and J ends lost 0 bases and 6 bases respectively, with 11 bases between them. CDR1 and CDR2 from the germline V gene are SGHVS and FNYEAQ. The CDR3 covers 14 residues. The material for each subset, its genomic DNA, was split evenly across several immunoSEQ plates. The authors' processing: As immunoSEQ supplied junction-only sequences (without quality scores), filtering differed. Generated by immunoSEQ multiplex PCR, the TCRdb table keeps only in-frame clones and is missing some. V, J and clone size derive from that table, while D and trimming were established from the DNA sequence. The sample consists of about half a million clones, about 74% of them appearing once.

What was sequenced was PBMCs. V gene TRBV7-6 combines with J gene TRBJ1-1, with D possibly matching TRBD1 (6 bases). The sequence came from a middle-aged woman in good health. Some clones in this sample may be carry-over from other donors' samples. The CDR3 here is CASSLAIGGAEAFF. DNA for the CDR3: TGTGCCAGCAGCTTAGCGATTGGGGGCGCTGAAGCTTTCTTT.